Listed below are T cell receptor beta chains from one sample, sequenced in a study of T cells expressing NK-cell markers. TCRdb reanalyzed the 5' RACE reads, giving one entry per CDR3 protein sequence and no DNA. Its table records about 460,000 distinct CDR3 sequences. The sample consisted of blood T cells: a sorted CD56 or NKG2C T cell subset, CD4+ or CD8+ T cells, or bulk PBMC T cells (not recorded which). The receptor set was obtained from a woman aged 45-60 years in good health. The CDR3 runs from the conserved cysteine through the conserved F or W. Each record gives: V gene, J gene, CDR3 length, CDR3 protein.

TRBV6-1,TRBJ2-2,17,CASSARGGGGSTGELFF
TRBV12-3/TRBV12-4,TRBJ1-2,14,CASSLADRWTGYTF
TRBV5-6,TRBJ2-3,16,CASSLAKGAQTDTQYF
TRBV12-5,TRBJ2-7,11,CASGLLWEQYF
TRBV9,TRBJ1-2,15,CASSEGPGDSYGYTF
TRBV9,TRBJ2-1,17,CASSVGDREGGANEQFF
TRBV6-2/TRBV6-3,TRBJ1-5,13,CASSHQRNQPQHF
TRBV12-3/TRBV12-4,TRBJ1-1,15,CASSSPTGLNTEAFF
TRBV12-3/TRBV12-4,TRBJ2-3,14,CASSGLAGVNTQYF
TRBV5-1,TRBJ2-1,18,CASSLVPAGTSGYNEQFF
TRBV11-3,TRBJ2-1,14,CASRAGGGRNEQFF
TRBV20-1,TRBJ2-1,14,CSAEPGVGRVEQFF
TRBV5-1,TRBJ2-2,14,CASSFRPNAGELFF
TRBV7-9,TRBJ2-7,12,CASSWNLGWQYF
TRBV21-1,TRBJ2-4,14,CASSKEKGGNIQYF
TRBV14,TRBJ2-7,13,CASSALRTGEQYF
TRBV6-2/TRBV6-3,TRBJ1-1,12,CAPGGLNTEAFF
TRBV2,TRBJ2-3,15,CASSLDLTSTDTQYF
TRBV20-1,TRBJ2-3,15,CSAGAGTAGPDTQYF
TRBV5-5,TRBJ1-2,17,CASSLDAGTGKFSGYTF
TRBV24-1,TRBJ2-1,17,CATSDTTGPPGYNEQFF
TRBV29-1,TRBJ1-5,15,CSVSQTGPGGQPQHF
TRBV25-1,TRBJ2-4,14,CASRKQGPGNIQYF
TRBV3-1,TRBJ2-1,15,CASSPGLDSYNEQFF
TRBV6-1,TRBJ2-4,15,CASSDSDRGKNIQYF
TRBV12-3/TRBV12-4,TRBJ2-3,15,CASSLARGFRDTQYF
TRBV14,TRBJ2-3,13,CASSQDIDVTQYF
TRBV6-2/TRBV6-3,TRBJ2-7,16,CASSSWTSGRIYEQYF
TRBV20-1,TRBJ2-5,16,CSARDGVQVRLQTQYF
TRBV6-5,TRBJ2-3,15,CASSYGLTQTDTQYF
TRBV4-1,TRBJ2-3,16,CASSPPGLAVADTQYF
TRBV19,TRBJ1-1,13,CASRDSMNTEAFF
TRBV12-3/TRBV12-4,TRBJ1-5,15,CASSFLRTVNQPQHF